Presented here are 3 T cell receptor beta chains from one specimen sequenced in a study of T cell repertoires in cytomegalovirus infection. One entry per CDR3 protein results from TCRdb running MiXCR on the reads. The table lists 100,000 to 150,000 distinct CDR3 sequences, roughly 9% of them singletons. The sample was PBMCs. The receptors come from a human donor in good health (CMV status not recorded). Some clones in this sample may be carry-over from other donors' samples.

This clonotype appeared many times. The chain employs TRBV20-1 and TRBJ1-1; 7 bases agree with TRBD1. CDR1 DFQATT and CDR2 SNEGSKA come from the germline V gene (reference sequence). V lost 5 bases and J lost 4; bases outside the gene matches: 13. The length of the CDR3 is 15 residues. The DNA for the CDR3 is TGCAGTGCTGTTCCGACAGGGCGGCGGGGCACTGAAGCTTTCTTT. Its translation is CSAVPTGRRGTEAFF.

This clonotype showed up many times. The V call is TRBV7-2, the J call TRBJ2-3, with D possibly matching TRBD2 (5 bases). Germline lookup yields CDR1 SGHTA and CDR2 FQGNSA. With 2 bases removed from V and 1 base from J, the gap between germline ends came to 10 bases. This CDR3 has 15 amino acids. CDR3 residues: CASSLYPRGTDTQYF. The CDR3 region has the DNA TGTGCCAGCAGCTTATATCCGAGGGGCACAGATACGCAGTATTTT.

The sample holds many counts of this clonotype. V usage is TRBV6-1 and J usage is TRBJ1-4; a weak D match, TRBD1 (6 bases). Trimming cost V 1 base and J 0 bases, with 9 bases left between them. Per the germline V gene, CDR1 is MNHNS and CDR2 is SASEGT. CDR3 size: 16 residues. CDR3 nucleotide sequence: TGTGCCAGCAGTGAAGAAGGGGGAGCAACTAATGAAAAACTGTTTTTT. It translates to CASSEEGGATNEKLFF.